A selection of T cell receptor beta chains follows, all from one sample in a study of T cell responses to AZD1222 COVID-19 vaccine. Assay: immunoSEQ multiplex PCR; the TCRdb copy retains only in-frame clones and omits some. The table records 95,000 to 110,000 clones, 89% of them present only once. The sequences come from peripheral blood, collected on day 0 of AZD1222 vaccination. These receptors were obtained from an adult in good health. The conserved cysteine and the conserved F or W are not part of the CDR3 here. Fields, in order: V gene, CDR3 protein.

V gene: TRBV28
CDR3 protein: AWGTGQEKLF

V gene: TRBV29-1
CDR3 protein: SVGDRGVEAF

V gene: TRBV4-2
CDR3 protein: ASSQDSLQPQH

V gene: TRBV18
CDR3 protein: ASSPDGQGLYGYT

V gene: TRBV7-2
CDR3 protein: ASSHRGTYEQY

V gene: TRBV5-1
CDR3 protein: ASSPRGPGELF

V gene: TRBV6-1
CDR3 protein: ASREEDRYYGYT

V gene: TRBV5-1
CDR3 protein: ASSLGTTPTYEQY

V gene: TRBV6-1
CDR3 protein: ASSEPRTGRGGRTDTQY

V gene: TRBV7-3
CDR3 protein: ASSPLGNEQF

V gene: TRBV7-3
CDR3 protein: ASSLAGGYEQY

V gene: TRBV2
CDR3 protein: ASRGQVANYGYT

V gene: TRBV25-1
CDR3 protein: ASSEEDGLWAGELF

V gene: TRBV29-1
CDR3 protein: SVEEAGGYGYT

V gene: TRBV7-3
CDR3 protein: ASSLSPGMNEQY

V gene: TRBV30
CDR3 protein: AWSRGGSGNTIY

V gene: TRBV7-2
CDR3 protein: ASSFLGGTYNEQF

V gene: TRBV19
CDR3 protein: ASRPEQGLETQY

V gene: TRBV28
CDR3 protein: ASGRVAQRAGTYEQY

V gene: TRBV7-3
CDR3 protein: ASSSFSGSSTDTQY

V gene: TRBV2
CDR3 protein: ASSPKLGRGYQETQY

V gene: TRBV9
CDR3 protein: ASSPGLAGASYNEQF

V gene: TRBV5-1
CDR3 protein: ASSLEAQLGGELF

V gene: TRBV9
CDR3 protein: ASSVAGEGTEAF

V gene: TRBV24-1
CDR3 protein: ATRPGPRPSDSNQPQH

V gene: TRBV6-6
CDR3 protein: ASSGTAKSGNTIY

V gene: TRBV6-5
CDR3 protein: ASSYLGSGNTIY

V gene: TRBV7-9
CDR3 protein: ASSLNLGNEKLF

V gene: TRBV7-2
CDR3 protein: ASSFQGTGATGELF

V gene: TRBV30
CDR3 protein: AWGPLHGQPQH